The clone carrying this T cell receptor beta chain was seen just once. This record comes from a study of blood T cells in healthy people across ages. Combining a sample-barcoded 5' primer with a J-beta primer mix, a second PCR ran for about 7 to 11 cycles. Every individual sample yielded 2.5 million or more paired-end reads (each containing CDR3). MiXCR, run by TCRdb on the 5' RACE reads, gives a single entry per CDR3 protein. Of about 640,000 distinct CDR3 sequences detected, around 54% appear once; the ten largest clones hold over 30%. The donors, aged roughly 6 to 100, were healthy Caucasians from Russia. The CDR3 spans 14 residues. V was trimmed by 5 bases and J by 11 bases, leaving 21 bases between them.

The material sequenced was blood. The sequence came from a man in his sixties in good health. The rearrangement links TRBV12-3 or TRBV12-4 to TRBJ2-5; D might be TRBD2 (6 bases). The CDR3 protein is CASSAGTPGGEQYF. The CDR3 DNA sequence: TGTGCCAGCAGTGCCGGGACTCCCGGAGGGGAGCAGTACTTC.